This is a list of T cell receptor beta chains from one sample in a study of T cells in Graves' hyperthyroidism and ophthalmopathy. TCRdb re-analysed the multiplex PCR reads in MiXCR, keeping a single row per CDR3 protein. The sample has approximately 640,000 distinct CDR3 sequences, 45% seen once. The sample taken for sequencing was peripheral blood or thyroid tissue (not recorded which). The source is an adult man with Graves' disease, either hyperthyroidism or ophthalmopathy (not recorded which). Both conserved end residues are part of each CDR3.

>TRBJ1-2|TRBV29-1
CSMGQENYGYTF
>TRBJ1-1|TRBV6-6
CASTLGHMNTEAFF
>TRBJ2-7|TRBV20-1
CSASDTGPYEQYF
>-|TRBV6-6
CASRRTGGDEQYF
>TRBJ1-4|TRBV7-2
CASSYNGEKLFF
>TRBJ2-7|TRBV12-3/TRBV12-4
CASSGPAGRIYEQYF
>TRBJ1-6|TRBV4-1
CASSQELGSSYNSPLHF
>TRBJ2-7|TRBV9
CASSLGAADYEQYF
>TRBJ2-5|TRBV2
CASSHLLGQGKETQYF
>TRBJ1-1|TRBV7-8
CASSSGRGLNDAFF
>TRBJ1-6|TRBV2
CASNGQGQLNSPLHF
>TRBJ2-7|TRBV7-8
CASSLGMVYGQYF
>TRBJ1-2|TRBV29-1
CSGRDRGQGGYTF
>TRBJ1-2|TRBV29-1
CSVNRGQVYGYTF
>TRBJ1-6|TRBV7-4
CASSDGASNSPLHF
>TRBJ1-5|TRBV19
CAWSSDRVNQPQHF